This TCR beta chain was recorded in a study of molecular identifiers for immune sequencing clone quantification. TCRdb redid the calling of the PCR reads with MiXCR, one entry per CDR3 protein. The sample comprises thousands of distinct CDR3 sequences, roughly 37% of which are singletons, and around 6.3% rests with the top ten. The sorting of naive CD8 T cells used the CD8+CD4-CCR7+CD45RA+ phenotype. This TCR was sampled from a human donor in good health. Some libraries in this study had Jurkat cell RNA spiked in. Sequenced material: naive CD8+ T cells from blood, with Jurkat cell RNA spiked in. As for subset: FACS-sorted CD8+CD4-CCR7+CD45RA+ naive T cells.

In DNA form, the CDR3 reads TGTGCCAGCAGATGGGGGGTGGGGCGGCAAGAGACCCAGTACTTC. Amino acid sequence: CASRWGVGRQETQYF. V and J are TRBV27 and TRBJ2-5, with D possibly matching TRBD2 (6 bases). CDR3 length equals 15 residues. Trimming removed 6 bases at V and 2 bases at J, with 16 bases between. Germline CDR1 MNHEY, CDR2 SMNVEV (reference sequence).